The 4 T cell receptor beta chains presented below share a single source sample, sequenced in a study of blood T cell repertoires in COVID-19. TCRdb keeps only in-frame clones here, not all; method: immunoSEQ multiplex PCR. The sample lists around 80,000 clones; less than 90% were seen once. The sequencing sample was made of peripheral blood. These receptors came from a man aged 45-65 years with COVID-19, enrolled during active disease.

The V gene is TRBV10-3, the J gene TRBJ2-7; D call uncertain. Germline lookup yields CDR1 ENHRY and CDR2 SYGVKD. V lost 3 bases and J 0 bases, leaving 9 bases between the germline ends. This CDR3 is 14 amino acids long. CDR3 in DNA: TGTGCCATCAGTGAATGGCAGGTCTCCTACGAGCAGTACTTC. As protein: CAISEWQVSYEQYF.

This chain links TRBV18 with TRBJ2-2, with 8 bases that match TRBD1. CDR3 length: 15 residues. The germline gives CDR1 KGHSH, CDR2 LQKENI. Trimming removed 4 bases from V and 4 bases from J; junction bases left unmatched: 5. In nucleotides, the CDR3 is TGTGCCAGCTCACTTCAGGGGGCGAGCACCGGGGAGCTGTTTTTT. Its translation: CASSLQGASTGELFF.

This chain links TRBV9 with TRBJ1-2, with TRBD1 matching over 7 bases. Germline lookup yields CDR1 SGDLS and CDR2 YYNGEE. V trimming: 4 bases; J trimming: 9 bases; junction bases outside the gene matches: 18. The CDR3 covers 16 residues. The CDR3 DNA is TGTGCCAGCAGCCAACCGACAGGGACTTCTACGAGGAGCTACACCTTC. It is translated as CASSQPTGTSTRSYTF. Full variable domain (missing parts from reference TRBV9 and TRBJ1-2): DSGVTQTPKHLITATGQRVTLRCSPRSGDLSVYWYQQSLDQGLQFLIQYYNGEERAKGNILERFSAQQFPDLHSELNLSSLELGDSALYFCASSQPTGTSTRSYTFGSGTRLTVV.

V is TRBV7-3 and J is TRBJ2-7; the match to TRBD2 covers 14 bases. The CDR3 sequence is 17 residues long. Germline V gene sequence: CDR1 SGHTA, CDR2 FQGTGA. J lost 3 bases, V lost 5 bases, and 9 bases had no gene match. The CDR3 DNA is TGTGCCAGCAGCCCACAAGGACTAGCGGGAGGTCGCTACGAGCAGTACTTC. Translated, it gives CASSPQGLAGGRYEQYF. Full variable domain (rest looked up from reference TRBV7-3 and TRBJ2-7): GAGVSQTPSNKVTEKGKYVELRCDPISGHTALYWYRQSLGQGPEFLIYFQGTGAADDSGLPNDRFFAVRPEGSVSTLKIQRTERGDSAVYLCASSPQGLAGGRYEQYFGPGTRLTVT.